This TCR beta chain is drawn from a study of T cell responses to AZD1222 COVID-19 vaccine. Study as a whole: Pooling of second doses given at about 4 or about 12 weeks was done.

The CDR3 has 21 amino acids. Germline V gene lookup returns CDR1 SGHDN and CDR2 FVKESK. The ends lost 1 base at V and 5 bases at J; junction bases unmatched: 21. Remarks on this clone: Its antigen is still unknown.

Regarding the study as a whole: Only after the peak T cell response were repertoires sampled. At baseline, seropositivity was found in only 6 or 7 AZD1222 recipients.

Measured with immunoSEQ multiplex PCR; TCRdb has only the in-frame clones, and not every one. Counted here are about 120,000 clones, around 94% occurring once; the ten biggest clones make up about 3%. The receptor was derived from an adult in good health. The sequenced sample was peripheral blood, obtained on day 0 of AZD1222 vaccination. The chain recombines TRBV14 with TRBJ1-3, with 9 bases identical to TRBD1. The CDR3 sequence: CASSQGRSRQGEADYRNTIYF. CDR3 DNA: TGTGCCAGCAGCCAAGGACGGTCCCGACAGGGGGAGGCCGATTACCGAAACACCATATATTTT.